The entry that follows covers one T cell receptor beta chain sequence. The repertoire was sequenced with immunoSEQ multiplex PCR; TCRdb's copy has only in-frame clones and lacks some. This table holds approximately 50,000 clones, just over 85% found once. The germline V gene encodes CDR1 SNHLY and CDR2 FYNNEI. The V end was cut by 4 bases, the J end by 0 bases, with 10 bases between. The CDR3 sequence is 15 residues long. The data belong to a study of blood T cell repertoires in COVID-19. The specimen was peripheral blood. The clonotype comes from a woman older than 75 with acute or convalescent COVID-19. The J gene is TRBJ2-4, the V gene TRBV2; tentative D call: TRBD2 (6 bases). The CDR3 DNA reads TGTGCCAGCAGTGGCGGGGTGACAGCCAAAAACATTCAGTACTTC. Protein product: CASSGGVTAKNIQYF.